One sample yielded the 5 T cell receptor beta chains listed below, sequenced in a study of T-cell reconstitution after alpha-beta-depleted transplantation in children (TCRdb year 2016). Library construction relied on PCR. TCRdb lists the instrument as Illumina HiSeq 2500. TCR libraries were prepared with molecular barcoding, using unique molecular identifiers to normalize TCRbeta repertoire quantification. TCRdb took the public reads, trimmed them with fastp at Q25, ran MiXCR for clone calling and kept in-frame beta chains. Here each entry gathers all rows of one CDR3 protein and keeps the most common genes and DNA. The sample contains 90,000 to 100,000 distinct CDR3 sequences, roughly a quarter of them found a single time. In total, the top ten clones hold about 20% of the sample. Reading the label with the study, this specimen's treatment or condition is: allogeneic hematopoietic cell transplantation with graft depleted of TCRalphabeta T cells and CD19 B cells.

The specimen was PBMCs, collected before TCRalphabeta/CD19-depleted stem cell transplant. The source of these receptors is a boy aged 2 to 10 with acute lymphoblastic leukemia, due to receive a stem cell transplant.

The chain joins TRBV11-2 to TRBJ2-1, with 10 bases lining up with TRBD2. Germline V gene sequence: CDR1 SGHAT, CDR2 FQNNGV. This CDR3 has 15 residues. Unmatched junction bases numbered 7, after V lost 3 bases and J lost 8 bases. CDR3 region: CASSFTSGIGDEQFF. DNA for the CDR3: TGTGCCAGCAGCTTTACTAGCGGGATAGGCGATGAGCAGTTCTTC.

The chain is built from TRBV12-3 or TRBV12-4 and TRBJ1-2, with D possibly being TRBD1 (5 bases). Trimming took off 8 bases at V and 7 bases at J, with 14 bases between the two ends. CDR3 length: 12 residues. The CDR3, as DNA: TGTGCCAGCCTTGCCCTGGGGGGTGGCTACACCTTC. Protein: CASLALGGGYTF.

CDR3 nucleotides: TGTGCCAGCAGTCTTCGCGAGAACAGGGAGAATGAGCAGTTCTTC. Protein sequence: CASSLRENRENEQFF. This chain links TRBV2 with TRBJ2-1, with D tentatively TRBD1 (6 bases). CDR1 is SNHLY and CDR2 is FYNNEI in the germline V gene. V lost 5 bases, J lost 7 bases, and 18 bases lay in between. This CDR3 spans 15 amino acids. Full variable domain (missing parts from reference TRBV2 and TRBJ2-1): EPEVTQTPSHQVTQMGQEVILRCVPISNHLYFYWYRQILGQKVEFLVSFYNNEISEKSEIFDDQFSVERPDGSNFTLKIRSTKLEDSAMYFCASSLRENRENEQFFGPGTRLTVL.

The chain links TRBV28 to TRBJ1-5, with TRBD1 matching over 8 bases. CDR1 MDHEN and CDR2 SYDVKM come from the germline V gene. V gave up 6 bases and J gave up 3 bases; unmatched junction bases: 7. CDR3 length: 15 amino acids. The CDR3, as DNA: TGTGCCAGCAGGGCGAGACAGGGGTTCAATCAGCCCCAGCATTTT. As protein: CASRARQGFNQPQHF. Full variable domain (remainder filled in from reference TRBV28 and TRBJ1-5): DVKVTQSSRYLVKRTGEKVFLECVQDMDHENMFWYRQDPGLGLRLIYFSYDVKMKEKGDIPEGYSVSREKKERFSLILESASTNQTSMYLCASRARQGFNQPQHFGDGTRLSIL.

V and J are TRBV15 and TRBJ2-5; a possible D gene is TRBD1 (5 bases). Trimming left V 1 base short and J 4 bases short, with 7 bases between. Germline CDR1 LNHNV, CDR2 YYDKDF (reference sequence). The CDR3 has 13 residues. Written as DNA, the CDR3 is TGTGCCACCAGCAGAGTGGGGCGAGAGACCCAGTACTTC. Amino acid sequence: CATSRVGRETQYF.